The following is a T cell receptor beta chain sequence with its context. Antigen unknown. TCRdb re-derived calls from the reads in MiXCR, one entry per CDR3 protein. The data contain about 770,000 distinct CDR3 sequences, about 27% of them singletons. V was pared by 10 bases and J by 1 base, with 6 bases of the junction left unmatched. Per the germline V gene, CDR1 is MNHEY and CDR2 is SVGEGT. The CDR3 sequence is 13 residues long. These data come from a study of T cell repertoires in cytomegalovirus infection. As for the study in general: CMV infection and matching HLA type were both indicated by public TCR beta signatures.

Study findings and constraints: Carriage of CMV together with the relevant HLA was identifiable through cumulative public TCR beta family frequency. The ex vivo response showed dominance by HLA-C-restricted CMV-specific TCR beta clonotypes.

J is TRBJ1-1 and V is TRBV6-2 or TRBV6-3, with TRBD1 matching 7 bases. Material: cultured CD8+ T cells from PBMCs, obtained from culture after CMV antigen stimulation. The clonotype comes from a human donor in good health (CMV status not recorded). Some clones in this sample may be carry-over from other donors' samples. The CDR3 bases are TGTGCCACTGAAGGACAGGAGAACACTGAAGCTTTCTTT. It is translated as CATEGQENTEAFF.